A selection of T cell receptor beta chains follows, all from one sample in a study of blood T cell repertoires in COVID-19. Assay used: immunoSEQ multiplex PCR; TCRdb lists only in-frame clones, some missing. Here the sample spans about half a million clones, approximately 85% being singletons. The sample was peripheral blood. The receptor source for this set is a human donor in a cohort sampled during active COVID-19. The CDR3 runs from the conserved cysteine through the conserved F or W. The D gene is left open where the match is weak.

D gene: -; V gene: TRBV4-3; J gene: TRBJ1-1; CDR3 DNA: TGCGCCAGCAGCCAAGATTCCTTGAACACTGAAGCTTTCTTT; CDR3 protein: CASSQDSLNTEAFF
D gene: TRBD2; V gene: TRBV19; J gene: TRBJ2-5; CDR3 DNA: TGTGCCAGTAGTGCTAGCGGGAGGAAAGAGACCCAGTACTTC; CDR3 protein: CASSASGRKETQYF
D gene: TRBD1; V gene: TRBV7-9; J gene: TRBJ2-2; CDR3 DNA: TGTGCCAGCAGCTTACGGTCGACAGGGGGATTCGGGGAGCTGTTTTTT; CDR3 protein: CASSLRSTGGFGELFF
D gene: -; V gene: TRBV5-4; J gene: TRBJ1-1; CDR3 DNA: TGTGCCAGCAGCCCACCTGGACACCTGAACACTGAAGCTTTCTTT; CDR3 protein: CASSPPGHLNTEAFF
D gene: TRBD1; V gene: TRBV15; J gene: TRBJ2-7; CDR3 DNA: TGTGCCACCAGCAGAAGGTCCGGGACAGGGGCCGACGAGCAGTACTTC; CDR3 protein: CATSRRSGTGADEQYF
D gene: TRBD1; V gene: TRBV30; J gene: TRBJ2-7; CDR3 DNA: TGTGCCTGGAGTATGTGGACAGGCTCCTACGAGCAGTACTTC; CDR3 protein: CAWSMWTGSYEQYF
D gene: -; V gene: TRBV6-6; J gene: TRBJ1-3; CDR3 DNA: TGTGCCAGCAGTTATAACCAGGGTGACTCTGGAAACACCATATATTTT; CDR3 protein: CASSYNQGDSGNTIYF
D gene: -; V gene: TRBV28; J gene: TRBJ2-7; CDR3 DNA: TGTGCCAGCAGTGTACCCGGGACACCGCTCTCCTACGAGCAGTACTTC; CDR3 protein: CASSVPGTPLSYEQYF
D gene: TRBD1; V gene: TRBV11-2; J gene: TRBJ1-5; CDR3 DNA: TGTGCCAGCAGCTTCTCAGGGGGCGGGCAGCCCCAGCATTTT; CDR3 protein: CASSFSGGGQPQHF
D gene: -; V gene: TRBV7-8; J gene: TRBJ1-2; CDR3 DNA: TGTGCCAGCAGCCCCCACGCCGTCGGTTATGGCTACACCTTC; CDR3 protein: CASSPHAVGYGYTF
D gene: -; V gene: TRBV7-3; J gene: TRBJ2-7; CDR3 DNA: TGTGCCAGCAGCTTAGGAGCTTCCTCCTACGAGCAGTACTTC; CDR3 protein: CASSLGASSYEQYF
D gene: -; V gene: TRBV11-2; J gene: TRBJ2-2; CDR3 DNA: TGTGCCAGCAGCTCCTACCTGAACGGGGAGCTGTTTTTT; CDR3 protein: CASSSYLNGELFF
D gene: -; V gene: TRBV7-3; J gene: TRBJ2-6; CDR3 DNA: TGTGCCAGCAGCTTACTCGGGGCTGGGGCCAACGTCCTGACTTTC; CDR3 protein: CASSLLGAGANVLTF
D gene: TRBD1; V gene: TRBV7-2; J gene: TRBJ2-5; CDR3 DNA: TGTGCCAGCAGTTCGACAGGGCTTGGGGAGACCCAGTACTTC; CDR3 protein: CASSSTGLGETQYF
D gene: -; V gene: TRBV27; J gene: TRBJ1-2; CDR3 DNA: TGTGCCAGCAGTTGGGGAGGGAACTATGGCTACACCTTC; CDR3 protein: CASSWGGNYGYTF
D gene: -; V gene: TRBV7-8; J gene: TRBJ2-7; CDR3 DNA: TGTGCCAGCAGCTTAGGTACAGGGCGAGGCTCCTACGAGCAGTACTTC; CDR3 protein: CASSLGTGRGSYEQYF